The rows below give T cell receptor beta chains drawn from one sample of a study of shared clonotypes between healthy human individuals. Produced via immunoSEQ multiplex PCR; TCRdb's table is partial and in-frame only. The sample carries about 1 million clones, around 74% recorded once. Sequenced input: memory CD4+ T cells sorted from blood. The receptors originated from a man in his late teens or twenties in good health. CDR3s include the opening cysteine and the closing phenylalanine or tryptophan. The D gene is left open where the match is weak. A row's size may be missing; if present it is once, few, many or a size class.

v_call	clone_size	j_call	d_call	cdr3_aa	cdr3_nt
TRBV7-7	-	TRBJ2-1	-	CASSLDLNRGNEQFF	TGTGCTAGCAGCTTAGATCTGAACCGAGGCAATGAGCAGTTCTTC
TRBV21-1	-	TRBJ1-3	-	CASNFRDSSGNTIYF	TGTGCCAGCAACTTCCGGGACAGCTCTGGAAACACCATATATTTT
TRBV15	-	TRBJ2-7	-	CATSRDRTLYEQYF	TGTGCCACCAGCAGAGATCGAACCCTCTACGAGCAGTACTTC
TRBV18	-	TRBJ2-5	-	CASSPPVGPETQYF	TGTGCCAGCTCACCACCGGTGGGCCCAGAGACCCAGTACTTC
TRBV19	-	TRBJ2-1	TRBD1	CASSPRTGGKGNEQFF	TGTGCCAGTAGTCCTCGGACAGGGGGAAAGGGAAATGAGCAGTTCTTC
TRBV5-8	-	TRBJ2-6	-	CASSLSSGTGANVLTF	TGTGCCAGCAGCTTGTCTTCTGGGACTGGGGCCAACGTCCTGACTTTC
TRBV7-8	once	TRBJ2-7	-	CASSPHSYEQYF	TGTGCCAGCAGCCCCCACTCCTACGAGCAGTACTTC
TRBV7-9	-	TRBJ2-1	-	CASSSEYGLKFF	TGTGCCAGCAGCTCGGAGTATGGGTTGAAGTTCTTC
TRBV19	few	TRBJ1-1	TRBD1	CASSSQTGVYTEAFF	TGTGCCAGTAGTAGCCAGACAGGGGTGTACACTGAAGCTTTCTTT
TRBV25-1	-	TRBJ2-1	-	CASSELGDSSYNEQFF	TGTGCCAGCAGTGAATTGGGCGACAGCTCCTACAATGAGCAGTTCTTC
TRBV29-1	-	TRBJ1-1	-	CSVGTYGTEAFF	TGCAGCGTTGGGACTTATGGCACTGAAGCTTTCTTT
TRBV6-1	-	TRBJ1-2	-	CASSTVITANYGYTF	TGTGCCAGCAGTACAGTAATTACAGCTAACTATGGCTACACCTTC
TRBV28	-	TRBJ2-7	-	CASTSLDGAYEQYF	TGTGCCAGCACCTCTCTCGACGGAGCCTACGAGCAGTACTTC
TRBV5-4	-	TRBJ2-7	-	CASSLVGAEQYF	TGTGCCAGCAGCTTGGTTGGCGCCGAGCAGTACTTC
TRBV27	many	TRBJ2-3	-	CASSTGLSTDTQYF	TGTGCCAGCAGTACGGGACTTAGCACAGATACGCAGTATTTT
TRBV6-5	-	TRBJ2-3	TRBD2	CASSSTSVIVDTQYF	TGTGCCAGCAGTTCCACTAGCGTCATAGTGGATACGCAGTATTTT
TRBV7-2	-	TRBJ2-4	-	CASSPRQMENIQYF	TGTGCCAGCAGCCCCCGACAGATGGAAAACATTCAGTACTTC
TRBV4-1	-	TRBJ2-5	-	CASSQVGLLGSTLGETQYF	TGCGCCAGCAGCCAAGTCGGCCTCCTTGGGTCCACCCTGGGGGAGACCCAGTACTTC
TRBV5-1	-	TRBJ2-3	TRBD2	CASSLLPSGSRGDTQYF	TGCGCCAGCAGCTTGCTTCCTAGCGGGAGCAGAGGGGATACGCAGTATTTT
TRBV5-1	-	TRBJ2-1	-	CASSFGGLEQFF	TGCGCCAGCAGCTTCGGGGGTTTGGAGCAGTTCTTC
TRBV6-1	-	TRBJ1-2	-	CASGDSGYTF	TGTGCCAGCGGGGACTCTGGCTACACCTTC
TRBV9	-	TRBJ2-7	TRBD1	CASSVDGTALNYEQYF	TGTGCCAGCAGCGTAGACGGGACAGCACTTAACTACGAGCAGTACTTC
TRBV5-5	-	TRBJ2-2	TRBD2	CASSSGLGRTGELFF	TGTGCCAGCAGCTCCGGACTAGGGAGGACCGGGGAGCTGTTTTTT
TRBV19	-	TRBJ2-7	TRBD1	CASSPGQGPIKQYF	TGTGCCAGTAGTCCTGGACAGGGGCCCATCAAGCAGTACTTC
TRBV29-1	few	TRBJ2-6	-	CSVEDNNSGANVLTF	TGCAGCGTTGAAGATAACAACTCTGGGGCCAACGTCCTGACTTTC
TRBV4-1	-	TRBJ1-2	TRBD1	CASSQEHGTANNYGYTF	TGCGCCAGCAGCCAAGAACACGGGACAGCGAATAACTATGGCTACACCTTC
TRBV11-2	-	TRBJ2-1	TRBD2	CASTRGTSGRGTYNEQFF	TGTGCCAGCACGAGAGGGACTAGCGGGAGGGGCACCTACAATGAGCAGTTCTTC
TRBV10-1	-	TRBJ2-2	-	CASSYGTASAGELFF	TGCGCCAGCAGTTACGGGACCGCGAGTGCCGGGGAGCTGTTTTTT
TRBV6-5	-	TRBJ1-2	-	CASSPTGGGYGYTF	TGTGCCAGCAGTCCTACTGGGGGAGGGTATGGCTACACCTTC
TRBV20-1	few	TRBJ1-1	-	CSAQEAFF	TGCAGTGCGCAAGAAGCTTTCTTT
TRBV19	-	TRBJ1-5	TRBD1	CASNPGTGHSNQPQHF	TGTGCCAGTAACCCGGGGACAGGTCATAGCAATCAGCCCCAGCATTTT
TRBV10-3	-	TRBJ2-3	-	CAIAESTDTQYF	TGTGCCATCGCGGAGTCGACAGATACGCAGTATTTT
TRBV9	-	TRBJ1-1	TRBD1	CASSALESTGSPEAFF	TGTGCCAGCAGCGCCTTAGAGTCGACAGGGAGCCCTGAAGCTTTCTTT
TRBV10-2	-	TRBJ2-1	-	CASSDQDNEQFF	TGCGCCAGCAGTGACCAGGACAATGAGCAGTTCTTC
TRBV6-1	-	TRBJ2-7	-	CASSRMSYEQYF	TGTGCCAGCAGCCGGATGTCCTACGAGCAGTACTTC
TRBV6-1	-	TRBJ2-6	TRBD2	CASSVLAVGSGANVLTF	TGTGCCAGCAGTGTACTAGCGGTTGGTTCTGGGGCCAACGTCCTGACTTTC
TRBV7-8	-	TRBJ1-6	-	CASSRTGSDNSPLHF	TGTGCCAGCAGCCGTACAGGGTCGGATAATTCACCCCTCCACTTT
TRBV30	once	TRBJ1-2	-	CAWGSSAGAGYTF	TGTGCCTGGGGGTCGTCGGCGGGGGCTGGCTACACCTTC
TRBV6-5	once	TRBJ1-2	-	CASSSLKGGYGYTF	TGTGCCAGCAGTTCCCTAAAAGGAGGATATGGCTACACCTTC
TRBV28	few	TRBJ2-4	-	CASSLLRDLRENIQYF	TGTGCCAGCAGCCTCCTCCGGGATCTACGCGAAAACATTCAGTACTTC
TRBV28	-	TRBJ2-2	-	CASHKGMSTGELFF	TGTGCCAGCCATAAAGGGATGAGCACCGGGGAGCTGTTTTTT
TRBV5-1	-	TRBJ2-3	-	CASSLDSFQRTDTQYF	TGCGCCAGCAGCCTCGACAGTTTCCAACGGACAGATACGCAGTATTTT
TRBV5-8	-	TRBJ2-2	TRBD2	CASSRTGSGVPNTGELFF	TGTGCCAGCAGCCGGACGGGCAGCGGGGTGCCGAACACCGGGGAGCTGTTTTTT
TRBV28	-	TRBJ2-4	-	CASAVAKNIQYF	TGTGCCAGCGCCGTGGCCAAAAACATTCAGTACTTC
TRBV11-2	-	TRBJ2-3	-	CASSLGSWGDTQYF	TGTGCCAGCAGCTTAGGTTCATGGGGGGATACGCAGTATTTT
TRBV6-5	many	TRBJ1-4	-	CASSRMDRGGEKLFF	TGTGCCAGCAGCAGAATGGACCGAGGGGGTGAAAAACTGTTTTTT
TRBV29-1	-	TRBJ1-1	TRBD1	CSVQLQGVVTEAFF	TGCAGCGTTCAATTACAGGGGGTGGTCACTGAAGCTTTCTTT
TRBV28	-	TRBJ1-1	-	CASRRGGDTEAFF	TGTGCCAGCAGAAGAGGGGGGGACACTGAAGCTTTCTTT
TRBV6-1	few	TRBJ2-6	-	CASGAEGANVLTF	TGTGCCAGCGGAGCGGAGGGGGCCAACGTCCTGACTTTC
TRBV10-1	-	TRBJ2-2	-	CASSDAGDTGELFF	TGCGCCAGCAGTGATGCAGGGGACACCGGGGAGCTGTTTTTT
TRBV7-2	-	TRBJ2-2	TRBD2	CASSLPPLAVPAGELFF	TGTGCCAGCAGCCTCCCCCCTCTAGCGGTCCCCGCCGGGGAGCTGTTTTTT
TRBV10-3	-	TRBJ1-3	TRBD1	CAISGQGASGNTIYF	TGTGCCATCAGTGGACAGGGGGCCTCTGGAAACACCATATATTTT
TRBV6-1	few	TRBJ1-5	TRBD1	CASSGGDRGNQPQHF	TGTGCCAGCAGTGGAGGGGACAGGGGCAATCAGCCCCAGCATTTT
TRBV19	-	TRBJ1-5	-	CASSMDEFSNQPQHF	TGTGCCAGTAGTATGGACGAGTTTAGCAATCAGCCCCAGCATTTT
TRBV9	-	TRBJ2-2	TRBD2	CASSALSGGPITGELFF	TGTGCCAGCAGCGCCCTTAGCGGGGGGCCAATCACCGGGGAGCTGTTTTTT
TRBV7-2	-	TRBJ2-3	-	CASSLGPPPDTQYF	TGTGCCAGCAGCTTAGGCCCTCCCCCAGATACGCAGTATTTT
TRBV2	few	TRBJ1-4	-	CASLTGSNEKLFF	TGTGCCAGCTTAACGGGCTCTAATGAAAAACTGTTTTTT
TRBV4-1	many	TRBJ2-1	-	CASTSFSSYNEQFF	TGCGCCAGCACTTCTTTCAGCTCCTACAATGAGCAGTTCTTC
TRBV14	few	TRBJ1-5	-	CASSLYGTANQPQHF	TGTGCCAGCAGCCTTTATGGGACTGCCAATCAGCCCCAGCATTTT
TRBV29-1	-	TRBJ1-1	TRBD1	CSVAGTGETEAFF	TGCAGCGTGGCCGGGACAGGGGAGACTGAAGCTTTCTTT